The 4 T cell receptor beta chains below all came from one sample that was sequenced in a study of technical replicates of blood from a handful of donors. Clones were read by immunoSEQ multiplex PCR, and TCRdb kept only the in-frame ones, dropping some. The sample lists approximately 81,000 clones, 75% to 90% occurring once. Sequenced sample: PBMCs. These TCRs come from a human donor in good health. Some clones in this sample may be carry-over from other donors' samples.

About this clone itself: At one end the junction does not follow the germline gene, possibly because of a read error. This chain joins TRBV27 and TRBJ2-3; TRBD2 aligns across 11 bases. Germline V CDR1 and CDR2: MNHEY, SMNVEV (reference sequence). The CDR3 totals 14 residues. The CDR3, as DNA: TGTGCCAGTAGTTGGGCTAGCGGGGGGAGTTCGCAGTATTTT. Amino acids: CASSWASGGSSQYF.

V usage is TRBV2 and J usage is TRBJ1-2; a weak D match, TRBD1 (6 bases). V was pared by 5 bases and J by 5 bases, with 12 bases between. The CDR3 length is 13 residues. CDR1 and CDR2 from the germline V gene are SNHLY and FYNNEI. CDR3 nucleotides: TGTGCCAGCAGTTCAGACAGGACTTATGGCTACACCTTC. Protein sequence: CASSSDRTYGYTF.

The V gene is TRBV7-6, the J gene TRBJ1-1; a weak D match, TRBD1 (5 bases). The CDR3 contains 17 residues. Germline loops: CDR1 SGHVS, CDR2 FNYEAQ. V dropped 4 bases and J dropped 1 base, with 19 bases sitting between them. CDR3 protein: CASSSPYQGRENTEAFF. CDR3 coding DNA: TGTGCCAGCAGCTCCCCGTATCAGGGTAGGGAGAACACTGAAGCTTTCTTT. The full variable domain, completed using reference TRBV7-6 and TRBJ1-1, is GAGVSQSPRYKVTKRGQDVALRCDPISGHVSLYWYRQALGQGPEFLTYFNYEAQQDKSGLPNDRFSAERPEGSISTLTIQRTEQRDSAMYRCASSSPYQGRENTEAFFGQGTRLTVV.

This clone showed up just once. V and J are TRBV6-1 and TRBJ2-1, with TRBD2 matching 11 bases. The V gene's germline CDR1 is MNHNS and CDR2 SASEGT. CDR3 size: 15 residues. V shed 2 bases, J shed 3 bases, and the junction held 0 bases outside the gene matches. As DNA, the CDR3 is TGTGCCAGCAGTGAACTAGCGGGGGGCTACAATGAGCAGTTCTTC. Its protein is CASSELAGGYNEQFF.